This T cell receptor beta chain came from a study of shared clonotypes between healthy human individuals (dated by TCRdb to 2018 to 2020). For the study in its entirety: The cohort comprised two women and a few men aged 18 to 49 years. For each donor, CD4 naive and CD4 memory were each run on three plates, CD8 naive on two plates, and CD8 memory on one plate. Blood TCR repertoires of roughly five healthy adults were deeply sequenced to estimate repertoire size and the extent of clonotype sharing between individuals. To increase sequencing depth and limit assay-specific biases, different laboratories used diverse techniques to prepare libraries and sequence TCR repertoires. Each donor's leukapheresis produced roughly between about 0.9 and 9.5 billion PBMCs. Results the study describes overall, beyond this receptor: Pairwise subsampling indicated that sequencing depth was expected to affect the degree of clonotype sharing among donors. Across several donors, roughly 5.4% of naive CD4, more than 3% of naive CD8, roughly 2.3% of memory CD4, and approximately 0.4% of memory CD8 clonotypes were shared. Clonotypes shared by all four sorted-subset donors showed higher generation probabilities than non-shared clonotypes. Sampling was restricted to blood, and TCR repertoires in tissue are likely to differ from TCR repertoires in blood. Larger estimated clonotype richness was generally found for naive subsets than for memory subsets. Even with the large sequencing depth, rarefaction of the sorted-subset datasets indicated that sequencing was incomplete. The small number of donors limited the genetic and exposure-history diversity represented.

Using the deep immunoSEQ assay, TCR CDR3 regions were amplified from genomic DNA by multiplex PCR. Extracted genomic DNA from each cell subset was distributed evenly across all wells of several immunoSEQ 96-well plates, and each plate was treated as a replicate. Each replicate PCR for sorted subsets received about 200 ng genomic DNA, equal to tens of thousands of T cell genomes. Purified libraries were measured with a Qubit 3.0 fluorometer, size-checked on a Bioanalyzer 2100, and measured again with the KAPA Library Quantification kit. Each immunoSEQ 96-well plate was sequenced on its own single-read 150-cycle Illumina NextSeq 550 flow cell. Turning to the authors' computational methods: Because the immunoSEQ output included only junctional sequences and no quality scores, the filtering could not be the same as the filtering used for full-length reads. Sequences were annotated with PyIR, a Python wrapper for IgBLAST v1.9, and V/J genes and CDR3 were assigned using IMGT germline references. Reads with weak V/J assignments (E-value above 1e-6), missing CDR3, stop codons, out-of-frame junctions, or ambiguous translated residues were removed. V3J clonotypes were defined as sequences sharing the same inferred V gene, J gene, and CDR3 amino acid sequence. To compute the percentage overlap between repertoires, the number of shared unique clonotypes was divided by the size of the smaller repertoire. Three approaches were used to assess repertoire richness: RTK rarefaction, the Chao1 estimator, and Recon v2.1 estimates of unobserved clonotypes. Generation probabilities for all TCRbeta clonotypes obtained by the gDNA method from several donors were computed using OLGA. TCRdb re-hosts the immuneACCESS table, in-frame sequences only. Its copies lack some clones; in the studies checked, an unresolved V gene accounts for under half of them, and the cause for the rest is not known. V and J calls plus clone size are reproduced from that table; the DNA served to infer D and trimming. The sample includes about 2 million clones, with about 95% observed a single time. In total, the top ten clones hold 0.13% of the sample.

The CDR3 goes from the cysteine to the phenylalanine over 14 residues. Kept here is only the CDR3 DNA, which spans 42 bases and is read in frame from base 1. CDR1 and CDR2 are drawn from the germline V gene: MGHRA, YSYEKL. The junction carries 10 bases between V and J, which are trimmed by 2 bases and 2 bases respectively. This clone has a single count. The antigen it binds to is not known. No much larger clone exists at a distance of one base, and base qualities are not known. Healthy HIV-negative adults with no recently reported acute infections or vaccinations were included as donors. Every donor was a Caucasian adult residing in Nashville, Tennessee, USA. Magnetic negative selection was used to enrich CD4+ T cells, after which naive cells were positively selected on CD45RA and the negative fraction became the memory subset. After blood collection by leukapheresis, PBMCs were isolated using Ficoll-Histopaque density gradient centrifugation and then cryopreserved in the vapor phase of liquid nitrogen. Analytical flow cytometry was used to check the purity and quantity of each magnetically sorted T cell population. Genomic DNA was isolated from each sorted fraction and quantified by UV absorbance on a Nanodrop 2000c.

The sequence is built from TRBV4-1 and TRBJ2-7, with no D gene named confidently. The specimen sequenced was naive CD4+ T cells sorted from blood. The cell subset or site label for this specimen denotes: CD45RA+ positively selected. The receptor's source is a man younger than 30 in good health. CDR3 region: CASSQPSRAYEQYF. The nucleotide sequence is given as TGCGCCAGCAGCCAACCCAGTAGGGCCTACGAGCAGTACTTC.